The 11 T cell receptor beta chains below were found in one sample sequenced in a study of cytomegalovirus exposure and HLA in healthy donors. The PCR made use of 60 Vbeta and 13 Jbeta primers. Sequenced by immunoSEQ multiplex PCR; TCRdb stores in-frame clones only, minus some. The table records approximately 180,000 clones, about 73% of them present only once. Sequenced input: PBMCs. Source of these receptors: a woman in her forties or fifties in good health and CMV-seropositive.

The chain has TRBV30 and TRBJ2-7, with D possibly being TRBD2 (6 bases). CDR1 is GTSNPN and CDR2 is SVGIG in the germline V gene (reference sequence). CDR3 size: 14 residues. The germline V and J ends were trimmed by 0 bases and 4 bases, with 13 bases remaining between them. Here the CDR3 DNA reads TGTGCCTGGAGTGTCGGGACTTTATCATACGAGCAGTACTTC. Its translation: CAWSVGTLSYEQYF. The entire variable domain, with the rest obtained from reference TRBV30 and TRBJ2-7, is as follows: SQTIHQWPATLVQPVGSPLSLECTVEGTSNPNLYWYRQAAGRGLQLLFYSVGIGQISSEVPQNLSASRPQDRQFILSSKKLLLSDSGFYLCAWSVGTLSYEQYFGPGTRLTVT.

The V call is TRBV6-1, the J call TRBJ2-3; D is perhaps TRBD1 (6 bases). V was clipped by 3 bases and J by 4 bases, with 11 bases between them. Germline CDR1 MNHNS, CDR2 SASEGT. The CDR3 length is 14 residues. The CDR3 loop reads CASSDPGGPDTQYF. The CDR3, as DNA: TGTGCCAGCAGTGACCCTGGGGGCCCAGATACGCAGTATTTT.

This clone has a handful of counts. The V call is TRBV2, the J call TRBJ2-7; TRBD1 aligns across 8 bases. V lost 6 bases, J lost 4 bases, and 8 bases stayed unmatched. This CDR3 contains 14 residues. Looked up from germline, CDR1 is SNHLY and CDR2 is FYNNEI. CDR3 loop: CASRSGGSKYEQYF. CDR3 coding DNA: TGTGCCAGCAGATCAGGGGGCTCCAAATACGAGCAGTACTTC.

The chain couples TRBV6-1 to TRBJ1-4, with D possibly being TRBD1 (6 bases). In germline, CDR1 is MNHNS, CDR2 SASEGT. This CDR3 has 15 residues. Trimming removed 4 bases from V and 4 bases from J, with 13 bases in between. The CDR3 here is CASSAQGGVNEKLFF. DNA of the CDR3: TGTGCCAGCAGTGCACAGGGTGGAGTTAATGAAAAACTGTTTTTT.

The chain carries TRBV7-9 and TRBJ2-7; 7 positions match TRBD2. V trimming: 4 bases; J trimming: 2 bases; junction bases outside the gene matches: 8. Looked up from germline, CDR1 is SEHNR and CDR2 is FQNEAQ (reference sequence). There are 15 residues in the CDR3. CDR3 amino acids: CASSWTGGYAYEQYF. The DNA of the CDR3 is TGTGCCAGCAGCTGGACGGGGGGTTACGCCTACGAGCAGTACTTC.

The chain couples TRBV29-1 to TRBJ2-7; perhaps TRBD2 as D (5 bases). This CDR3 has 12 residues. The V end lost 4 bases, the J end lost 6 bases, and 13 bases lay between the germline ends. Germline values: CDR1 SQVTM, CDR2 ANQGSEA. CDR3 protein: CSVVVGVTEQYF. CDR3 nucleotide sequence: TGCAGCGTTGTAGTCGGGGTTACCGAGCAGTACTTC.

The gene calls are TRBV19 and TRBJ2-7, with D possibly TRBD2 on 5 matching bases. The ends were cut back, 8 bases at V and 0 bases at J, with 5 bases in the middle. The CDR3 sequence is 11 residues long. Germline CDR1 reads LNHDA; CDR2 reads SQIVND (reference sequence). For the CDR3, the DNA is TGTGCCAGTGGGAGCTCCTACGAGCAGTACTTC. It encodes CASGSSYEQYF.

The chain links TRBV7-9 to TRBJ2-5, with 9 bases matching TRBD1. CDR3 length: 15 amino acids. J gave up 5 bases and V 3 bases, and 7 bases lay outside the gene matches. The germline V gene has CDR1 SEHNR and CDR2 FQNEAQ (reference sequence). In DNA, the CDR3 is TGTGCCAGCAGCTTCGGACAGGGGCTTCGGGAGACCCAGTACTTC. Amino acid sequence: CASSFGQGLRETQYF.

The rearrangement links TRBV9 to TRBJ1-1, with 7 bases matching TRBD1. The CDR3 extends over 17 amino acids. Germline CDR1 reads SGDLS; CDR2 reads YYNGEE. V was clipped by 3 bases and J by 1 base; unmatched bases: 12. Written as DNA, the CDR3 is TGTGCCAGCAGCGAGGGGAGACGGACAGGAGCGAACACTGAAGCTTTCTTT. Translating it yields CASSEGRRTGANTEAFF.

This chain uses TRBV19 with TRBJ1-2, with D tentatively TRBD1 (5 bases). V lost 1 base, J lost 6 bases, and 12 bases lay in between. CDR3 size: 14 residues. Germline loops: CDR1 LNHDA, CDR2 SQIVND (reference sequence). The CDR3 sequence is CASSIVATANGYTF. The CDR3, as DNA: TGTGCCAGTAGTATAGTCGCGACAGCCAATGGCTACACCTTC. Using reference TRBV19 and TRBJ1-2 for the parts outside the CDR3, the full variable domain is DGGITQSPKYLFRKEGQNVTLSCEQNLNHDAMYWYRQDPGQGLRLIYYSQIVNDFQKGDIAEGYSVSREKKESFPLTVTSAQKNPTAFYLCASSIVATANGYTFGSGTRLTVV.

The V gene is TRBV18, the J gene TRBJ1-1, with D possibly matching TRBD1 (5 bases). The V end was cut by 2 bases, the J end by 4 bases, with 14 bases between. The CDR3 extends over 15 amino acids. From germline, CDR1 is KGHSH and CDR2 LQKENI. The DNA of the CDR3 is TGTGCCAGCTCACCAGGTTCAGGGTCAGGCACTGAAGCTTTCTTT. Its protein product is CASSPGSGSGTEAFF.